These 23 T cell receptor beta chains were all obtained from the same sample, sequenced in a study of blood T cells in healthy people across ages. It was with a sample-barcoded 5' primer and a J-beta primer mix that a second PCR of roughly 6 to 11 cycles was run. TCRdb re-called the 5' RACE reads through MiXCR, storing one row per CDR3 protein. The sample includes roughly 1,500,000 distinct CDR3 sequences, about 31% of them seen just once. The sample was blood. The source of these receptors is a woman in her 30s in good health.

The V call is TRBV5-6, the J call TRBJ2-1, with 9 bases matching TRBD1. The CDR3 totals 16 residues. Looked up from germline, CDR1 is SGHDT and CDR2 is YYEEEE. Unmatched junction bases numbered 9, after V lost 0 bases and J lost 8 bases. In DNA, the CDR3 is TGTGCCAGCAGCTTGGCGGGGACAGGGAGGCGGCATGAGCAGTTCTTC. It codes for CASSLAGTGRRHEQFF.

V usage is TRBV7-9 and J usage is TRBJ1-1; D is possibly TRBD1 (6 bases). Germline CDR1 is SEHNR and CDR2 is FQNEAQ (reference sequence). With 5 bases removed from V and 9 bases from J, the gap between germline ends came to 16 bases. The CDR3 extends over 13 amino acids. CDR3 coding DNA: TGTGCCAGCAGCCCCAGGAAGGGGGTGCAAGCTTTCTTT. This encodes CASSPRKGVQAFF.

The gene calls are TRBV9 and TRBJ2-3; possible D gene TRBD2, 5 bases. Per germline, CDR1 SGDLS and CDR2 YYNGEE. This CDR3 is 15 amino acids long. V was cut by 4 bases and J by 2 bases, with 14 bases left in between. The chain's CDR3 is CASSTPTGITDTQYF. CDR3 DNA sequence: TGTGCCAGCAGCACCCCTACGGGGATCACAGATACGCAGTATTTT.

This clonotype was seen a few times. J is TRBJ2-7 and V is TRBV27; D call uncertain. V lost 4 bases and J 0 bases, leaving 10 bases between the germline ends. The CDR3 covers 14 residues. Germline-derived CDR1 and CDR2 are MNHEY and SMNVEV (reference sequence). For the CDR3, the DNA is TGTGCCAGCAGTTCCCGACTCCACTCCTACGAGCAGTACTTC. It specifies CASSSRLHSYEQYF.

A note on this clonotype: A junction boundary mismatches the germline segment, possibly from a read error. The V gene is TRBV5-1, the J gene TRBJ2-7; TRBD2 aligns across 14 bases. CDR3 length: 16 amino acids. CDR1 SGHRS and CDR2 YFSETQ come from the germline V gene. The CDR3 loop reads CANSLGMTSGRGEQYF. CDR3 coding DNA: TGCGCCAACAGCTTGGGGATGACTAGCGGGAGGGGCGAGCAGTACTTC.

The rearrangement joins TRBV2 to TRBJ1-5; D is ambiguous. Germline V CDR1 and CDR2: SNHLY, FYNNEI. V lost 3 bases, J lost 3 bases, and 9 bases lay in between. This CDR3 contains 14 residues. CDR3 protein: CASSDLGHNQPQHF. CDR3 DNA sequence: TGTGCCAGCAGTGATCTGGGTCACAATCAGCCCCAGCATTTT.

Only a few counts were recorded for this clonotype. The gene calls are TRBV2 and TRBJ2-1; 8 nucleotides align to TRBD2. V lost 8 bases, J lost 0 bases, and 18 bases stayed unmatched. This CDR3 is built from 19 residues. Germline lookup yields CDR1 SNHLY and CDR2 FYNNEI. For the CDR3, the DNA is TGTGCCAGCCATGCGGGGGGACTAGTCACCGGCGGCTCCTACAATGAGCAGTTCTTC. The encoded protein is CASHAGGLVTGGSYNEQFF.

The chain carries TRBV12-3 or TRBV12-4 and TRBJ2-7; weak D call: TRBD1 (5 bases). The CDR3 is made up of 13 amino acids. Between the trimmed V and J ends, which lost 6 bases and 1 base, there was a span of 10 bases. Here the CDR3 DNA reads TGTGCCAGCAGAAACAGGTTGTCCTACGAGCAGTACTTC. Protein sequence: CASRNRLSYEQYF.

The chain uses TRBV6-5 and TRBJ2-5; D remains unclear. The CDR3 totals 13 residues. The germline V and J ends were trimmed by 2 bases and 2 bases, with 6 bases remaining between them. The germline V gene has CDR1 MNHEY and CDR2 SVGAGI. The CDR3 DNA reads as TGTGCCAGCAGTTACAATCGGCAAGAGACCCAGTACTTC. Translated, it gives CASSYNRQETQYF.

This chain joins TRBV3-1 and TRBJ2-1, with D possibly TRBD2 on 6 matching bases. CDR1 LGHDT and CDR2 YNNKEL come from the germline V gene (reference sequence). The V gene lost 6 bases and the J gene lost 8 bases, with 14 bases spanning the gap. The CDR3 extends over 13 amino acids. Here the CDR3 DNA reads TGTGCCAGCAGTCCCCATCAGCGGGATGAGCAGTTCTTC. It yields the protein CASSPHQRDEQFF.

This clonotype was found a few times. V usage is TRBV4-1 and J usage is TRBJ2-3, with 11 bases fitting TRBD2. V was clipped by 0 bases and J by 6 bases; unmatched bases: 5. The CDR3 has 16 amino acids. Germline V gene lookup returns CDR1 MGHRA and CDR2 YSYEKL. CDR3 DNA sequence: TGCGCCAGCAGCCAAGATAATAGCGGGAGGGCCGATACGCAGTATTTT. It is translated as CASSQDNSGRADTQYF.

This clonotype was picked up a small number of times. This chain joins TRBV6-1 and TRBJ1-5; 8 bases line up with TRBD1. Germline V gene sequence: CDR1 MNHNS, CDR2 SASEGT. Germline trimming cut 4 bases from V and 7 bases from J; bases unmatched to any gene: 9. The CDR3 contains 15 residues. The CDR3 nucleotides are TGTGCCAGCAGTGCCCGACAGGGGAATGGACAGCCCCAGCATTTT. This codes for CASSARQGNGQPQHF.

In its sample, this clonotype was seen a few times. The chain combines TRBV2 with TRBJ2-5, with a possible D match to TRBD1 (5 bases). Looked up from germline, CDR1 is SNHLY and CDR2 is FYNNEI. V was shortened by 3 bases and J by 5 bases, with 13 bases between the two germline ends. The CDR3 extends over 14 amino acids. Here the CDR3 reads CASSEGRARETQYF. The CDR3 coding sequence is TGTGCCAGCAGTGAGGGCAGGGCTCGTGAGACCCAGTACTTC.

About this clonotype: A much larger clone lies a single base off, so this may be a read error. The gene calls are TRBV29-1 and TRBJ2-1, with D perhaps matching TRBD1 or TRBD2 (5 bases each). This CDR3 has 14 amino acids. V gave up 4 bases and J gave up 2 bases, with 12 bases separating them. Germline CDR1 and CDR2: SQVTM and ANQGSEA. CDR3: CSVGRGSTYNEQFF. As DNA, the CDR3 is TGCAGCGTTGGCCGGGGCAGTACCTACAATGAGCAGTTCTTC.

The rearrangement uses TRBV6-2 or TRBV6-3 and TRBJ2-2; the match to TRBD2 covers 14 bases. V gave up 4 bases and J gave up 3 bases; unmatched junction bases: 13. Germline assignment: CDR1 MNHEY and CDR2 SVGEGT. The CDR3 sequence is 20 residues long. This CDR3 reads CASSSNRLAGGLVDTGELFF. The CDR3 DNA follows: TGTGCCAGCAGTTCCAATCGACTAGCGGGGGGGCTCGTGGACACCGGGGAGCTGTTTTTT.

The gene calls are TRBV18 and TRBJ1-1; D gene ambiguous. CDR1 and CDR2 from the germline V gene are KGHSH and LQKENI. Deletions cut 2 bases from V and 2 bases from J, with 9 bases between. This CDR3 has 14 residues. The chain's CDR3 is CASSPGPPNTEAFF. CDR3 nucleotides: TGTGCCAGCTCACCAGGACCCCCCAACACTGAAGCTTTCTTT.

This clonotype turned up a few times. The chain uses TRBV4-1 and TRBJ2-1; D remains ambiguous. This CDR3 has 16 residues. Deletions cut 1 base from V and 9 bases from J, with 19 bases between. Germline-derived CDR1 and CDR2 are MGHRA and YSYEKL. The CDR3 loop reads CASSQGRFPRRGEQFF. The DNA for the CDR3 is TGCGCCAGCAGCCAAGGAAGATTCCCGCGTAGAGGTGAGCAGTTCTTC.

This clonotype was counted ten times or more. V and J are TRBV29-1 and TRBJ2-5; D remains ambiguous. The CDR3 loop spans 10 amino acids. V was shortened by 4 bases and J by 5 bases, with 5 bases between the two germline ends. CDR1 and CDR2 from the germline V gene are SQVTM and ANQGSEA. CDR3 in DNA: TGCAGCGTTGTGAGCGAGACCCAGTACTTC. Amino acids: CSVVSETQYF.

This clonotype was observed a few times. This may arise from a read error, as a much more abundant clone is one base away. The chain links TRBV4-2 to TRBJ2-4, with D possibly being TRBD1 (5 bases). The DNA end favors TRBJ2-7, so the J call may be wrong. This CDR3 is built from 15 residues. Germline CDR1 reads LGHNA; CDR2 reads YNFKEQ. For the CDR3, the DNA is TGTGCCAGCAGCCAAGGGGGCCCTATCTTCAGCGAGCAGTACTTC. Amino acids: CASSQGGPIFSEQYF.

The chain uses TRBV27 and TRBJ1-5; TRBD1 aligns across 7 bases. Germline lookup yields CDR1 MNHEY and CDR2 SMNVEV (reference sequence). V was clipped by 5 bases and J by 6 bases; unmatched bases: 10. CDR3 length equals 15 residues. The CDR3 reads CASSLQGGAGQPQHF. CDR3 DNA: TGTGCCAGCAGTCTCCAGGGGGGCGCCGGTCAGCCCCAGCATTTT.

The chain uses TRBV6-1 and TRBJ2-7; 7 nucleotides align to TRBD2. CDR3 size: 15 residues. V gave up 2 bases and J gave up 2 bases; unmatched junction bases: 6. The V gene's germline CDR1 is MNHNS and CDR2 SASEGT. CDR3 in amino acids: CASSEPTGLTYEQYF. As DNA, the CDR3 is TGTGCCAGCAGTGAACCTACGGGACTAACCTACGAGCAGTACTTC.

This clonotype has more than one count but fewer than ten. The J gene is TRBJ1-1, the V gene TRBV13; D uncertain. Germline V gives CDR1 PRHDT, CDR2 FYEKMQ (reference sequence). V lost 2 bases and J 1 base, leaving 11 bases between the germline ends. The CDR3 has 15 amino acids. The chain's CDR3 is CASSLSFRANTEAFF. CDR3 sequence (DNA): TGTGCCAGCAGCTTATCCTTCCGGGCGAACACTGAAGCTTTCTTT.

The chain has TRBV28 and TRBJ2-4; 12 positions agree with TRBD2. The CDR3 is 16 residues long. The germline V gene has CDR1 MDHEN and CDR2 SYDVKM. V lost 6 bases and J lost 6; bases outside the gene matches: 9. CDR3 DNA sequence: TGTGCCAGCAGGGACTCACTAGCGGGAGGTGGAAACATTCAGTACTTC. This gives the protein CASRDSLAGGGNIQYF.